This T cell receptor (beta chain) was recovered during a study of blood T cell repertoires in COVID-19 (dated by TCRdb to the early 2020s). About the full investigation: Samples from collaborators originated in the United States, Italy and Spain and spanned both the acute and convalescent phases of COVID-19. The material from the prospective study consisted of cDNA or gDNA derived from T cells, B-cell-depleted T cells, or PBMCs. Subjects who had been exposed to COVID-19, were actively infected with it, or had recovered from it provided the deeply sampled blood TCRbeta repertoires that made up the dataset. A freely available public database, intended as a resource for researchers studying the immune response to SARS-CoV-2, is where the repertoires were released. The samples were drawn from the first 160 participants of the ongoing ImmuneRACE study and from some 1,300 subjects provided by 6 global collaborators. Sample metadata almost always included a de-identified subject ID, COVID-19 status, age in years and sex. Where HLA class I and class II types were available, the types were taken from metadata supplied by the sample provider, not from assay-based typing. The paper's findings and limits, for the study overall: How much clinical and demographic metadata was included differed by source and by participant, and the metadata was provided uncurated.

Comments on this clone: Its target antigen remains unknown. No base quality values were provided; no much bigger clone lies one nucleotide off. The sample carries other DNA sequences with the same CDR3.

TCRbeta CDR3 regions were amplified from genomic DNA by means of the immunoSEQ Assay, a bias-controlled multiplex PCR. Per the source publication's procedure: Nucleated cell counts per sample were estimated from amplification of reference gene primers within the assay. To quantify the absolute abundance of each unique TCRbeta CDR3 rearrangement, sequence reads were collapsed and filtered. Productive Simpson clonality was computed per sample as the square root of Simpson's diversity index over productive rearrangements. TCRdb provides this immuneACCESS table in a form limited to in-frame rearrangements. Some clones are lacking; in checked studies, under half of them reflect an unresolved V gene, and why the rest are absent is not known. V and J calls and clone size follow that table, whereas D and trimming were derived from the DNA. The sample data list 150,000 to 200,000 clones, and around 83% of these were observed just once. The top ten clones comprise 2.5% to 3% of the sample.

The collaborating institutions used their own protocols to collect whole blood in K2EDTA tubes. For TCRbeta analysis, collaborators shipped samples as frozen whole blood, isolated PBMCs, or DNA extracted from either of those sample types. For CDR1 and CDR2, the germline V gene lists SGHAT and FQNNGV. The junction carries 3 bases between V and J, which are trimmed by 1 base and 0 bases respectively. The CDR3, from cysteine to phenylalanine, totals 13 residues. Only the CDR3 part of the read is kept: 39 bases, read in frame from the first base. This sequence uses TRBV11-2 and TRBJ1-1; no confident D gene assignment can be made. The TCR was taken from a woman aged 25 to 39 with active or convalescent COVID-19. The sample consisted of peripheral blood. The sequenced DNA: TGTGCCAGCAGCTTAGGAGTGAACACTGAAGCTTTCTTT. Its protein is CASSLGVNTEAFF.